This TCR beta chain is drawn from a study of blood T cell repertoires in COVID-19. Study information: Acute-phase and convalescent COVID-19 samples originated in the United States, Italy and Spain.

The germline gives CDR1 SGHAT, CDR2 FQNNGV. V was pared by 4 bases and J by 8 bases, with 14 bases between. The CDR3 has 13 residues. Methods used by the authors: It was from reference gene primer amplification that nucleated cell counts were estimated. TCRdb keeps only in-frame clones here, not all; method: immunoSEQ multiplex PCR. The DNA was the basis for D and trimming; V, J and clone size are from that table. The repertoire has approximately 300,000 clones, roughly 89% of them found once; the top ten carry over 1.5%. This clone was picked up one time. The sequencing sample was made of peripheral blood. The chain links TRBV11-2 to TRBJ1-1; tentatively, D is TRBD1 (6 bases). The TCR sequence derives from a woman aged 25 to 39 with COVID-19, enrolled during active disease. Written as DNA, the CDR3 is TGTGCCAGCAGCTACGCGGGGGCAGCAGAAGCTTTCTTT. This sequence encodes CASSYAGAAEAFF.